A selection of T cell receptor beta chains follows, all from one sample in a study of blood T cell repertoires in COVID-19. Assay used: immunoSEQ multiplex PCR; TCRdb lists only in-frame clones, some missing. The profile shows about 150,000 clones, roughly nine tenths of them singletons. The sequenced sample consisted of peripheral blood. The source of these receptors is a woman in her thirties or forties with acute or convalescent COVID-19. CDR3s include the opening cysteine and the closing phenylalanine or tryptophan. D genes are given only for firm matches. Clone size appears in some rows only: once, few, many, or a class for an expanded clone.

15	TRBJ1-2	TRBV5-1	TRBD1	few	TGCGCCAGCAGCTCCCCCGACAGGGAGTTCTATGGCTACACCTTC	CASSSPDREFYGYTF
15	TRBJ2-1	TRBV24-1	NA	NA	TGTGCCACCAGTGACCCCCGTTCGGGAGTAGATTGGCAGTTCTTC	CATSDPRSGVDWQFF
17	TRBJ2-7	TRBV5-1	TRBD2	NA	TGCGCCAGCAGCTCGGGCCAGGCGGGGGGGCGATCCTACGAGCAGTACTTC	CASSSGQAGGRSYEQYF
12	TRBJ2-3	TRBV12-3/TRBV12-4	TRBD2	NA	TGTGCCAGCAGTTTAACTAGCGGTACGCAGTATTTT	CASSLTSGTQYF
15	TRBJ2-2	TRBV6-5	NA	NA	TGTGCCAGCACCGTACGGGAAACGAACACCGGGGAGCTGTTTTTT	CASTVRETNTGELFF
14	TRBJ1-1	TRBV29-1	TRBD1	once	TGCAGCGTTGAAGTTTCGGACAGGGGGGAAAAAGCTTTCTTT	CSVEVSDRGEKAFF
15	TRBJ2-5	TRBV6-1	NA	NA	TGTGCCAGCAGTGATAGGGGGAGTCCTGGGGAGACCCAGTACTTC	CASSDRGSPGETQYF
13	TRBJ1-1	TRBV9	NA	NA	TGTGCCAGCAGCGTGAGCCCCCACACTGAAGCTTTCTTT	CASSVSPHTEAFF
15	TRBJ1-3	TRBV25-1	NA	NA	TGTGCCAGCACCGAGGGTAGGTCCTCTGGAAACACCATATATTTT	CASTEGRSSGNTIYF
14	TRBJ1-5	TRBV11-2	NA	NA	TGTGCCAGCAGCCAAGGACCCGGGACTCAACCCCAGCATTTT	CASSQGPGTQPQHF
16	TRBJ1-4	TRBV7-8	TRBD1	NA	TGTGCCAGCAGCTTAGCCCAGGGGGCGTCTAATGAAAAACTGTTTTTT	CASSLAQGASNEKLFF
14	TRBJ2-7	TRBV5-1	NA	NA	TGCGCCAGCAGCCCGAGACCAGGGGCCGACGAGCAGTACTTC	CASSPRPGADEQYF
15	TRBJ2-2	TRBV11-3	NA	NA	TGTGCCAGCAGCTTATTGCGGGATTTAACCGGGGAGCTGTTTTTT	CASSLLRDLTGELFF
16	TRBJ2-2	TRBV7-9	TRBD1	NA	TGTGCCAGCAGCGACCCGGGACAGACGAACACCGGGGAGCTGTTTTTT	CASSDPGQTNTGELFF
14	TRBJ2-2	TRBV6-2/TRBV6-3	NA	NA	TGTGCCAGCAGTTACTTCCCCGGGGCCGGGGAGCTGTTTTTT	CASSYFPGAGELFF
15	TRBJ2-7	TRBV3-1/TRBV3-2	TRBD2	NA	TGTGCCAGCACCGCTAGCGGGGGGCGCACCTACGAGCAGTACTTC	CASTASGGRTYEQYF
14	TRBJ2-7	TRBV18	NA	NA	TGTGCCAGCTCACCACCTCAGCGCTCCTACGAGCAGTACTTC	CASSPPQRSYEQYF
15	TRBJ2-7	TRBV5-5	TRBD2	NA	TGTGCCAGCAGCTTGGCAGGGACTAGCACCTACGAGCAGTACTTC	CASSLAGTSTYEQYF